This TCR beta chain is drawn from a study of blood T cell repertoires in COVID-19. Here immunoSEQ multiplex PCR was the method, and the copy in TCRdb shows in-frame clones only, minus some. The sample comprises more than 95,000 clones, more than 75% of which are singletons, and approximately 1.4% rests with the top ten. Sequenced input: peripheral blood. The origin of this receptor is a human donor in a cohort sampled during active COVID-19.

The CDR3 loop reads CSASKFYEQYF. In DNA, the CDR3 is TGCAGTGCTAGCAAATTTTACGAGCAGTACTTC. The V gene is TRBV20-1, the J gene TRBJ2-7; D is unresolved. CDR1 DFQATT and CDR2 SNEGSKA come from the germline V gene (reference sequence). Trimming took off 3 bases at V and 4 bases at J, with 7 bases between the two ends. This CDR3 spans 11 amino acids.